Shown below are 24 T cell receptor beta chains from a single sample sequenced in a study of blood T cell repertoires in COVID-19. Assay: immunoSEQ multiplex PCR; the TCRdb copy retains only in-frame clones and omits some. The repertoire holds over 250,000 clones, with around 84% as singletons. Sequences were obtained from PBMCs or T cells enriched from blood (not recorded which). The receptors stem from a man younger than 40 with acute COVID-19.

The genes are TRBV12-3 or TRBV12-4 and TRBJ1-2; D ambiguous. V dropped 3 bases and J dropped 8 bases, with 10 bases sitting between them. The CDR3 consists of 12 residues. The CDR3 protein is CASSFAANGYTF. The DNA of the CDR3 is TGTGCCAGCAGTTTTGCGGCTAACGGCTACACCTTC.

V usage is TRBV27 and J usage is TRBJ1-5, with a tentative D call TRBD1 (6 bases). Germline values: CDR1 MNHEY, CDR2 SMNVEV (reference sequence). Deletions cut 6 bases from V and 3 bases from J, with 15 bases between. The CDR3 has 15 residues. CDR3 bases: TGTGCCAGCAGCCCTCAGGGGACCTACAATCAGCCCCAGCATTTT. Translated: CASSPQGTYNQPQHF.

This clone was seen just once. The V call is TRBV9, the J call TRBJ2-3; TRBD2 is a possible D gene (6 bases). The length of the CDR3 is 14 residues. Trimming took 4 bases from V and 0 from J, leaving 9 bases between them. CDR1 is SGDLS and CDR2 is YYNGEE in the germline V gene. CDR3 in DNA: TGTGCCAGCAGCATTAGCGGTAGCACAGATACGCAGTATTTT. Translated, it gives CASSISGSTDTQYF.

This chain joins TRBV29-1 and TRBJ2-2, with 9 bases lining up with TRBD1. This CDR3 comprises 13 residues. The V segment lost 7 bases and the J segment 2 bases; nucleotides outside the gene matches: 2. CDR1 is SQVTM and CDR2 is ANQGSEA in the germline V gene. CDR3 in DNA: TGCAGCGGGGGACAGGGCAACACCGGGGAGCTGTTTTTT. Translated: CSGGQGNTGELFF.

The chain joins TRBV6-5 to TRBJ2-1, with D perhaps TRBD2 (6 bases). CDR3 length: 14 amino acids. CDR1 and CDR2 from the germline V gene are MNHEY and SVGAGI. The V end lost 7 bases, the J end lost 0 bases, and 10 bases lay between the germline ends. Here the CDR3 reads CASTRDSSYNEQFF. For the CDR3, the DNA is TGTGCCAGCACTCGGGACTCCTCCTACAATGAGCAGTTCTTC.

The V and J genes are TRBV9 and TRBJ1-2, with a weak D call TRBD1 (6 bases). Per germline, CDR1 SGDLS and CDR2 YYNGEE. The V end was cut by 2 bases, the J end by 3 bases, with 11 bases between. There are 14 residues in the CDR3. The CDR3 is CASSVFSGDYGYTF. DNA for the CDR3: TGTGCCAGCAGCGTCTTTTCAGGGGACTATGGCTACACCTTC.

In nucleotides, the CDR3 is TGTGCCAGCAGCGTAGGGCTCAGGGGGGCTATGAACACTGAAGCTTTCTTT. Translated, it gives CASSVGLRGAMNTEAFF. V usage is TRBV9 and J usage is TRBJ1-1, with 7 bases aligning to TRBD1. The CDR3 extends over 17 amino acids. Germline assignment: CDR1 SGDLS and CDR2 YYNGEE. V lost 0 bases and J lost 0; bases outside the gene matches: 8. The full variable domain, with the rest looked up from reference TRBV9 and TRBJ1-1, is DSGVTQTPKHLITATGQRVTLRCSPRSGDLSVYWYQQSLDQGLQFLIQYYNGEERAKGNILERFSAQQFPDLHSELNLSSLELGDSALYFCASSVGLRGAMNTEAFFGQGTRLTVV.

The chain employs TRBV9 and TRBJ2-1; 10 nucleotides align to TRBD2. The CDR3 length is 16 residues. Trimming at V came to 1 base and at J to 8 bases, leaving 9 bases not matched to a gene. The germline CDR1 and CDR2 sequences are SGDLS and YYNGEE. The DNA of the CDR3 is TGTGCCAGCAGCGTACTCCCAGCGGGAGGGTTAGATGAGCAGTTCTTC. Its translation is CASSVLPAGGLDEQFF.

The V gene is TRBV5-4, the J gene TRBJ1-1, with TRBD1 identical over 7 bases. The CDR3 covers 15 residues. With V trimmed by 4 bases and J by 0 bases, 6 bases remained unmatched. CDR1 and CDR2 from the germline V gene are SGHNT and YYREEE (reference sequence). The chain's CDR3 is CASSLVQGLNTEAFF. The CDR3 DNA follows: TGTGCCAGCAGCCTGGTACAGGGGTTGAACACTGAAGCTTTCTTT. The whole variable domain, remainder taken from reference TRBV5-4 and TRBJ1-1, is ETGVTQSPTHLIKTRGQQVTLRCSSQSGHNTVSWYQQALGQGPQFIFQYYREEENGRGNFPPRFSGLQFPNYSSELNVNALELDDSALYLCASSLVQGLNTEAFFGQGTRLTVV.

The chain has TRBV6-1 and TRBJ2-7; 9 bases match TRBD2. The CDR3 sequence is 15 residues long. From germline, CDR1 is MNHNS and CDR2 SASEGT. V lost 2 bases and J lost 4; bases outside the gene matches: 6. CDR3 DNA: TGTGCCAGCAGTGAACTTAGCGGGAGAGCTTACGAGCAGTACGTC. The encoded protein is CASSELSGRAYEQYV.

The CDR3 reads CASSPLDRVEKLFF. The CDR3 bases are TGTGCCAGTAGTCCCCTCGACAGGGTTGAAAAACTGTTTTTT. The gene calls are TRBV19 and TRBJ1-4, with TRBD1 matching 7 bases. CDR1 is LNHDA and CDR2 is SQIVND in the germline V gene (reference sequence). The V segment lost 5 bases and the J segment 7 bases; nucleotides outside the gene matches: 7. This CDR3 contains 14 residues.

Concerning this clone itself: The identical CDR3 is also encoded by other nucleotide sequences in the sample. The chain has TRBV19 and TRBJ1-2; 7 bases align to TRBD1. With 3 bases clipped from V and 0 bases from J, the junction kept 4 bases outside the gene matches. The germline gives CDR1 LNHDA, CDR2 SQIVND (reference sequence). This CDR3 has 15 amino acids. The CDR3: CASSIEQGANYGYTF. CDR3 DNA: TGTGCCAGTAGTATTGAGCAGGGGGCTAACTATGGCTACACCTTC.

J is TRBJ2-5 and V is TRBV7-9; 7 nucleotides line up with TRBD1. Germline V gene sequence: CDR1 SEHNR, CDR2 FQNEAQ (reference sequence). V shed 3 bases and J 2 bases; nucleotides not matched to a gene: 12. CDR3 length equals 17 residues. The CDR3 DNA reads TGTGCCAGCAGCTTGCCTAGACAGGGAGTGGGTCAAGAGACCCAGTACTTC. Translating gives CASSLPRQGVGQETQYF.

The rearrangement uses TRBV18 and TRBJ1-2, with a possible D match to TRBD1 (6 bases). Trimming stripped 2 bases from V and 6 bases from J, with 16 bases between. The germline gives CDR1 KGHSH, CDR2 LQKENI. This CDR3 is built from 15 residues. CDR3: CASSPSAGGGDGYTF. The DNA of the CDR3 is TGTGCCAGCTCACCAAGCGCTGGGGGGGGCGATGGCTACACCTTC.

The chain combines TRBV28 with TRBJ1-4; 10 bases map to TRBD1. There are 14 residues in the CDR3. The germline CDR1 and CDR2 sequences are MDHEN and SYDVKM. Trimming at V came to 6 bases and at J to 10 bases, leaving 8 bases not matched to a gene. The CDR3 loop reads CASRPRDRGVKLFF. Here the CDR3 DNA reads TGTGCCAGCAGACCCCGGGACAGGGGAGTAAAACTGTTTTTT.

This sequence joins TRBV10-3 and TRBJ1-1, with TRBD1 identical over 9 bases. Germline CDR1 ENHRY, CDR2 SYGVKD. The CDR3 spans 16 residues. V was clipped by 6 bases and J by 1 base; unmatched bases: 9. The CDR3 loop is CAISKTGGDSNTEAFF. For the CDR3, the DNA is TGTGCCATCAGCAAAACAGGGGGCGACTCGAACACTGAAGCTTTCTTT.

J is TRBJ1-2 and V is TRBV5-6; D gene ambiguous. V lost 1 base, J lost 4 bases, and 5 bases lay in between. Germline V CDR1 and CDR2: SGHDT, YYEEEE. This CDR3 has 12 residues. DNA of the CDR3: TGTGCCAGCAGCTTGACAGTCTATGGCTACACCTTC. Amino acids: CASSLTVYGYTF.

The chain combines TRBV6-1 with TRBJ2-2; D perhaps matches TRBD1 (5 bases). The V gene lost 3 bases and the J gene lost 6 bases, with 8 bases spanning the gap. The germline V gene encodes CDR1 MNHNS and CDR2 SASEGT. The CDR3 length is 13 residues. The CDR3 nucleotides are TGTGCCAGCAGTGACAGGGTGGCCGGGGAGCTGTTTTTT. As protein: CASSDRVAGELFF.

This rearrangement joins TRBV21-1 to TRBJ1-6. TRBV21-1 corresponds to a pseudogene. The CDR3 covers 16 residues. DNA for the CDR3: TGTGCCAGCAGCGCGGATGGAGGACCTTATAATTCACCCCTCCACTTT. This encodes CASSADGGPYNSPLHF.

The rearrangement joins TRBV6-4 to TRBJ2-3; TRBD2 matches 10 bases. In germline, CDR1 is MRHNA, CDR2 SNTAGT. After removal of 2 bases from V and 5 bases from J, the junction contained 4 bases not matched to a gene. CDR3 length: 15 amino acids. The CDR3 region has the DNA TGTGCCAGCAGTGACGGGCCTAGCGGGGGAGATACGCAGTATTTT. Translating gives CASSDGPSGGDTQYF.

The gene calls are TRBV7-2 and TRBJ1-2; D is possibly TRBD1 (5 bases). Trimming left V 2 bases short and J 6 bases short, with 16 bases between. This CDR3 contains 15 residues. Germline-derived CDR1 and CDR2 are SGHTA and FQGNSA. In nucleotides, the CDR3 is TGTGCCAGCAGCTTACCCCGGGGGGAGGGGAATGGCTACACCTTC. Translation gives CASSLPRGEGNGYTF.

The chain carries TRBV7-3 and TRBJ2-2; a weak D match, TRBD1 (7 bases). The CDR3 sequence is 15 residues long. V was pared by 5 bases and J by 4 bases, with 14 bases between. Germline lookup yields CDR1 SGHTA and CDR2 FQGTGA. This chain's CDR3 is CASSVQGTPTGELFF. In DNA form, the CDR3 reads TGTGCCAGCAGCGTACAGGGGACTCCCACCGGGGAGCTGTTTTTT. The complete variable domain, with remaining parts taken from reference TRBV7-3 and TRBJ2-2, reads GAGVSQTPSNKVTEKGKYVELRCDPISGHTALYWYRQSLGQGPEFLIYFQGTGAADDSGLPNDRFFAVRPEGSVSTLKIQRTERGDSAVYLCASSVQGTPTGELFFGEGSRLTVL.

This rearrangement joins TRBV7-2 to TRBJ1-4; no reliable D call. This CDR3 is built from 12 residues. The germline V gene has CDR1 SGHTA and CDR2 FQGNSA. V lost 3 bases, J lost 8 bases, and 7 bases lay in between. The CDR3 region is CASSLVQEKLFF. In nucleotides, the CDR3 is TGTGCCAGCAGCTTGGTCCAGGAAAAACTGTTTTTT.

The chain is built from TRBV6-5 and TRBJ2-7; possibly TRBD1 for D (7 bases). Trimming pared 8 bases from V and 4 bases from J, leaving 9 bases between. This CDR3 is 11 amino acids long. In germline, CDR1 is MNHEY, CDR2 SVGAGI. The CDR3 loop reads CASSGGYEQYV. The DNA of the CDR3 is TGTGCCAGCTCAGGGGGGTACGAGCAGTACGTC.